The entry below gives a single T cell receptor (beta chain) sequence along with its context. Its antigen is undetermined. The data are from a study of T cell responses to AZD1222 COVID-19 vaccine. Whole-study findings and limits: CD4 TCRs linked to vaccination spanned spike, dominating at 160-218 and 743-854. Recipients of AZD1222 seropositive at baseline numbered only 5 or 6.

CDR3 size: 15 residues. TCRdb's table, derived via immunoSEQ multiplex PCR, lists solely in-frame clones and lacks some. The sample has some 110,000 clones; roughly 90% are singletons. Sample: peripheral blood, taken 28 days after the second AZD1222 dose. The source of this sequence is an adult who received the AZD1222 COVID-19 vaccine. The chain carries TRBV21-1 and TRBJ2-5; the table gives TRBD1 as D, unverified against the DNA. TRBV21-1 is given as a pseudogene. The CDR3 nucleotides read TGTGCCAGCAGCCCACGAGACAGGGACCGGGAGACCCAGTACTTC. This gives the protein CASSPRDRDRETQYF.